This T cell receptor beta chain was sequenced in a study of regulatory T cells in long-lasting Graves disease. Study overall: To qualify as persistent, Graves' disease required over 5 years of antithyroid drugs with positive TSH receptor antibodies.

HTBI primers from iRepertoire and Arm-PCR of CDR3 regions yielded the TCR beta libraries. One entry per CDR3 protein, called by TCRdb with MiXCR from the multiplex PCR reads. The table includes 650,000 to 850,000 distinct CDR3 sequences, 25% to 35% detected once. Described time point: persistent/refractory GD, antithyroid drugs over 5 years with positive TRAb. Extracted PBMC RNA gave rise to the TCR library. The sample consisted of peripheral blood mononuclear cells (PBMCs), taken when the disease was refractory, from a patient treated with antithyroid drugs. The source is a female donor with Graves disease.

CDR3 sequence reads: CASSISGGLYEQYF. The CDR3 bases are TGTGCCAGTAGTATCTCAGGGGGCCTCTACGAGCAGTACTTC. The chain carries TRBV19 and TRBJ2-7, with 8 bases aligning to TRBD1. The CDR3 loop spans 14 amino acids. Unmatched junction bases numbered 4, after V lost 3 bases and J lost 3 bases. Germline CDR1 LNHDA, CDR2 SQIVND (reference sequence).